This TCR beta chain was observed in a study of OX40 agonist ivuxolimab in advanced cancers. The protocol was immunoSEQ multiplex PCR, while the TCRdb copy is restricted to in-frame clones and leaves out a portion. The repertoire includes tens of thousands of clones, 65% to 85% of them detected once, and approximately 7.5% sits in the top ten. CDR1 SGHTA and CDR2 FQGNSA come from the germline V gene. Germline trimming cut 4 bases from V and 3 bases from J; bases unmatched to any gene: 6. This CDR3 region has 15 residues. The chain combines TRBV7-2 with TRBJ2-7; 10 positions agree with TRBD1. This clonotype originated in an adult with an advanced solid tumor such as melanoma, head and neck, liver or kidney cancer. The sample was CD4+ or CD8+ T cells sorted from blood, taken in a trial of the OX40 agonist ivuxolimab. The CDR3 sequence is CASSYRQGAGYEQYF. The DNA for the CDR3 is TGTGCCAGCAGCTACCGACAGGGGGCTGGCTACGAGCAGTACTTC.